These T cell receptor beta chains were read from a single sample in a study of T cells after yellow fever vaccination. TCRdb ran MiXCR on the 5' RACE reads and lists one entry per CDR3 protein. The data show about 45,000 distinct CDR3 sequences, roughly 7% seen once. The sequences come from CD8+ T cells not binding an NS4B(214-222) dextramer, sorted from PBMCs, collected 45 days after the yellow fever booster vaccination. The receptors originated from a man aged 30-40 years who received the YFV17D yellow fever vaccine. The CDR3 runs from the conserved cysteine through the conserved F or W. The order of the fields is J gene, clone size, D gene, V gene, CDR3 DNA, CDR3 protein. The D gene is left open where the match is weak. Rows give clone size only sometimes, using once, few, many, or a class for an expanded clone.

TRBJ2-2	many	-	TRBV20-1	TGCAGTGCTAGAGGTACAGGGTTTGACACCGGGGAGCTGTTTTTT	CSARGTGFDTGELFF
TRBJ2-1	-	TRBD1	TRBV13	TGTGCCAGCAGCTCGCCGGGACAGGCTTACAATGAGCAGTTCTTC	CASSSPGQAYNEQFF
TRBJ1-6	-	-	TRBV6-4	TGTGCCAGCTCGGGTGCACCCCTCCACTTT	CASSGAPLHF
TRBJ2-1	many	-	TRBV7-6	TGTGCCAGCAGCTTAGATGCTAAATACGGTGAGCAGTTCTTC	CASSLDAKYGEQFF
TRBJ2-4	many	-	TRBV5-4	TGTGCCAGCAGCTATGGTAATAGCATTCAGTACTTC	CASSYGNSIQYF
TRBJ2-3	many	-	TRBV5-1	TGCGCCAGCAGCTTGGTCAGCTCAGATACGCAGTATTTT	CASSLVSSDTQYF
TRBJ2-1	many	-	TRBV6-2/TRBV6-3	TGTGCCACCAAAGACTATTTCGGCTCCTACAATGAGCAGTTCTTC	CATKDYFGSYNEQFF
TRBJ2-2	-	TRBD2	TRBV6-2/TRBV6-3	TGTGCCAGCAGCCCGTGGACTAGCGGGAACACCGGGGAGCTGTTTTTT	CASSPWTSGNTGELFF
TRBJ2-1	many	TRBD2	TRBV13	TGTGCCAGCAGCTTCCGGGGCGGGAGAGGCGATGAGCAGTTCTTC	CASSFRGGRGDEQFF
TRBJ2-7	many	-	TRBV29-1	TGCAGCGTTGCACAGGCCTACGAGCAGTACTTC	CSVAQAYEQYF
TRBJ2-7	-	-	TRBV9	TGTGCCAGCAGCGTAAATGGGCGAAGGAGCTCCTACGAGCAGTACTTC	CASSVNGRRSSYEQYF
TRBJ2-5	many	-	TRBV2	TGTGCCAGCAACCCGACGGGACTCCAAACGGAGACCCAGTACTTC	CASNPTGLQTETQYF
TRBJ2-1	many	TRBD2	TRBV19	TGTGCCAGTAGTGAACTAGCGGACAATGAGCAGTTCTTC	CASSELADNEQFF
TRBJ2-7	many	-	TRBV29-1	TGCAGCGTTGAAGAGAAGGGGGGCCCCTACGAGCAGTACTTC	CSVEEKGGPYEQYF
TRBJ2-2	many	TRBD2	TRBV20-1	TGCAGTGCTAGAGATCGGGTAGCGGGTGACACCGGGGAGCTGTTTTTT	CSARDRVAGDTGELFF
TRBJ2-7	few	-	TRBV7-9	TGTGCCAGCAGCTTAGAGGGACACCCGGGGCAGTACTTC	CASSLEGHPGQYF
TRBJ2-7	many	-	TRBV7-9	TGTGCCAGCAGCTCCGCCTACGAGCAGTACTTC	CASSSAYEQYF
TRBJ2-7	many	-	TRBV20-1	TGCAGTGCTAGAGCCCGACAGTGGTCGGGCGAGCAGTACTTC	CSARARQWSGEQYF
TRBJ2-3	-	TRBD2	TRBV30	TGTGCCTGGAGTCTTACTAGCGGGTACACAGATACGCAGTATTTT	CAWSLTSGYTDTQYF
TRBJ2-2	many	TRBD1	TRBV29-1	TGCAGCGTTGTTTTTCCGACAGGGTTGTCCACCGGGGAGCTGTTTTTT	CSVVFPTGLSTGELFF
TRBJ2-7	few	TRBD2	TRBV11-2	TGTGCCAGCAGCATCCCTAGCGGGCACAGCTCCTACGAGCAGTACTTC	CASSIPSGHSSYEQYF
TRBJ1-1	many	TRBD1	TRBV12-3/TRBV12-4	TGTGCCAGCAGTTTTGCCGGGACAGGGGCCACTGAAGCTTTCTTT	CASSFAGTGATEAFF